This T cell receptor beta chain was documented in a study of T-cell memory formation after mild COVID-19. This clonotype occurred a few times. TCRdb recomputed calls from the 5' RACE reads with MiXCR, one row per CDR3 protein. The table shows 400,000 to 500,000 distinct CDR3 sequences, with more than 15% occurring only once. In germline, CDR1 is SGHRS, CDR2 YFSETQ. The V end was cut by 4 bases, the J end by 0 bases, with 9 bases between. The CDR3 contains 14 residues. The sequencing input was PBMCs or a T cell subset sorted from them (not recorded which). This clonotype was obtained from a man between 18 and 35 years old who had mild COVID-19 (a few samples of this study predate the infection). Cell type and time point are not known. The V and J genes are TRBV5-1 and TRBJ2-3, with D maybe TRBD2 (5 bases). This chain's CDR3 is CASSPLDSTDTQYF. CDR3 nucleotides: TGCGCCAGCAGCCCACTAGATAGCACAGATACGCAGTATTTT.